This TCR beta chain emerged from a study of technical replicates of blood from several donors. Germline loops: CDR1 SGHDT, CDR2 YYEEEE. The CDR3 runs to 15 residues. Trimming left V 4 bases short and J 4 bases short, with 17 bases between. Libraries were prepared by immunoSEQ multiplex PCR; TCRdb keeps only in-frame clonotypes and omits some of them. Altogether just under 45,000 clones are present, 95% to 97% being singletons, with the ten largest covering 0.35% to 0.45%. Sequencing was performed on T cells isolated from PBMCs. The TCR was taken from a human donor in good health. The gene calls are TRBV5-6 and TRBJ1-1, with a possible D match to TRBD1 (5 bases). CDR3 protein: CASSTPGWGGTEAFF. The CDR3 nucleotides are TGTGCCAGCAGCACACCCGGCTGGGGCGGCACTGAAGCTTTCTTT. Full variable domain (outside the CDR3, taken from reference TRBV5-6 and TRBJ1-1): DAGVTQSPTHLIKTRGQQVTLRCSPKSGHDTVSWYQQALGQGPQFIFQYYEEEERQRGNFPDRFSGHQFPNYSSELNVNALLLGDSALYLCASSTPGWGGTEAFFGQGTRLTVV.